The present entry profiles one TCR beta chain with its context. Its specificity is not known. The source of the sample is a study of shared clonotypes between healthy human individuals. Points from the study as a whole: Naive CD4 clonotypes overlapped across a handful of donors at approximately 5%. The small donor group covered limited genetic and exposure diversity.

With 2 bases clipped from V and 2 bases from J, the junction kept 5 bases outside the gene matches. The CDR3 spans 17 residues. CDR1 and CDR2 (germline): MGHRA, YSYEKL. Measured with immunoSEQ multiplex PCR; TCRdb has only the in-frame clones, and not every one. The sample shows about 660,000 clones, over 65% of them seen only once. The source is a woman in her twenties or thirties in good health. V usage is TRBV4-1 and J usage is TRBJ2-1; 11 bases map to TRBD2. Material: memory CD4+ T cells sorted from blood. Described subset: CD45RA-negative fraction. CDR3 nucleotides: TGCGCCAGCAGCCAAACCCCGACTAGCGGGGCCTACAATGAGCAGTTCTTC. It translates to CASSQTPTSGAYNEQFF.